The T cell receptor beta chain under discussion was sequenced for a study of OX40 agonist ivuxolimab in advanced cancers. Overall study results and limits: CD4+ and CD8+ blood T cells expanded clonally by week 6 at 0.1 to 3.0 mg/kg.

Germline V CDR1 and CDR2: SGHRS, YFSETQ. The CDR3 extends over 15 amino acids. V was shortened by 1 base and J by 4 bases, with 12 bases between the two germline ends. About this clone itself: Its antigen remains unknown.

Systemic immunosuppression or autoimmune disease history was grounds to exclude patients. Produced via immunoSEQ multiplex PCR; TCRdb's table is partial and in-frame only. The data show around 99,000 clones, around 87% seen once. The rearrangement links TRBV5-1 to TRBJ2-1; a possible D gene is TRBD1 (6 bases). Here the sequenced sample was CD4+ or CD8+ T cells sorted from blood, taken in a trial of the OX40 agonist ivuxolimab. The source of this sequence is an adult with an advanced solid tumor such as melanoma, head and neck, liver or kidney cancer. The CDR3 protein is CASSLLGTKYNEQFF. CDR3 DNA: TGCGCCAGCAGCTTGCTCGGGACAAAGTACAATGAGCAGTTCTTC.